This T cell receptor (beta chain) derives from a study of cytomegalovirus exposure and HLA in healthy donors. Study-wide background: Some 200 million T cells yielded some 100 million unique TCR beta sequences, as an earlier analysis found.

About this clone: An end of the junction differs from the germline gene, which may be a read error.

With 60 Vbeta and 13 Jbeta primers, the PCR was carried out. This table comes from immunoSEQ multiplex PCR, and its TCRdb copy is limited to in-frame clones, with some not included. The profile shows roughly 97,000 clones, roughly 85% of them singletons. Sequenced material: PBMCs. The source of this sequence is a man in his 60s in good health and CMV-seropositive.

CDR3 DNA sequence: TGCGCGCTAGGGGAAATCACCGGGGAGCTGTTTTTT. Encoded protein: CALGEITGELFF. The V call is TRBV15, the J call TRBJ2-2; TRBD1 is a possible D gene (5 bases). Germline V gene lookup returns CDR1 LNHNV and CDR2 YYDKDF (reference sequence). This CDR3 contains 12 residues.